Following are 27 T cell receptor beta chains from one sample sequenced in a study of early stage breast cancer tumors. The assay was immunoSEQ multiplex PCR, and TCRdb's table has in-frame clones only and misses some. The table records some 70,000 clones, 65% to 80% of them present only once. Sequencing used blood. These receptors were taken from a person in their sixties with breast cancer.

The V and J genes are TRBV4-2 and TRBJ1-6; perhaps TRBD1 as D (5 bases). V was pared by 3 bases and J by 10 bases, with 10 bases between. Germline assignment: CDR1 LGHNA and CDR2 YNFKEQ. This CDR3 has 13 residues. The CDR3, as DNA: TGTGCCAGCAGCCAGATTGGGGACTCACCCCTCCACTTT. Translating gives CASSQIGDSPLHF.

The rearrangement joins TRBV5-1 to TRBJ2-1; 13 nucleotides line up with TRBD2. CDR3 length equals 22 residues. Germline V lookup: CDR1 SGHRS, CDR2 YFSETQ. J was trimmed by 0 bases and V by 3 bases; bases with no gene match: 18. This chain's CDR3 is CASSSGLAGDAGLVGSYNEQFF. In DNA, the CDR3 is TGCGCCAGCAGCTCCGGACTAGCGGGAGACGCCGGGTTAGTAGGCTCCTACAATGAGCAGTTCTTC.

The CDR3 DNA follows: TGTGCCAGTAGTACCGGGCCCGCCTACGAGCAGTACTTC. Translated: CASSTGPAYEQYF. This sequence joins TRBV19 and TRBJ2-7; D is ambiguous. Germline V gene sequence: CDR1 LNHDA, CDR2 SQIVND (reference sequence). Trimming removed 4 bases at V and 2 bases at J, with 9 bases between. The CDR3 covers 13 residues.

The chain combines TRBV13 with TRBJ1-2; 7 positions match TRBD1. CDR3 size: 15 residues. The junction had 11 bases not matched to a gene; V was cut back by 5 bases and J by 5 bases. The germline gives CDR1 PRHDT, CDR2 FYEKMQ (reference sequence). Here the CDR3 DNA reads TGTGCCAGCAGCATCCTGGACAGGCCACGGTATGGCTACACCTTC. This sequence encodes CASSILDRPRYGYTF.

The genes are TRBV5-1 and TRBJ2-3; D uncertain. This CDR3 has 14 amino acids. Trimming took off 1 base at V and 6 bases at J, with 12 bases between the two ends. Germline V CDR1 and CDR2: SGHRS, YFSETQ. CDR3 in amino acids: CASSLPAGGDTQYF. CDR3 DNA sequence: TGCGCCAGCAGCTTGCCCGCTGGCGGCGATACGCAGTATTTT.

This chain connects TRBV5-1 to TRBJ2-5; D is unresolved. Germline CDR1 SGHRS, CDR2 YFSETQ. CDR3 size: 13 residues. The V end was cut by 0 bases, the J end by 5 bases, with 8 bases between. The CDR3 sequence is CASSLGSAETQYF. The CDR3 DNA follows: TGCGCCAGCAGCTTGGGTTCGGCGGAGACCCAGTACTTC.

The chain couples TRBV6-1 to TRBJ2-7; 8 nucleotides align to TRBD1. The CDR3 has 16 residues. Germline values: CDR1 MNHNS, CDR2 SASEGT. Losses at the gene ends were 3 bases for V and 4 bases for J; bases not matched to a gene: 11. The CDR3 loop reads CASSDYRWTGSYEQYF. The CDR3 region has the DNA TGTGCCAGCAGTGACTACCGCTGGACAGGGTCTTACGAGCAGTACTTC.

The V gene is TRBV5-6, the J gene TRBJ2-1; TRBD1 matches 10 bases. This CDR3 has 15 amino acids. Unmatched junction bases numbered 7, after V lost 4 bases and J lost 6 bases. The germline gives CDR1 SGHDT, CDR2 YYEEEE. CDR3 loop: CASSPRDRGPNEQFF. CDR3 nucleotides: TGTGCCAGCAGCCCCCGGGACAGGGGTCCCAATGAGCAGTTCTTC. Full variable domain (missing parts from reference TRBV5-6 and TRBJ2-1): DAGVTQSPTHLIKTRGQQVTLRCSPKSGHDTVSWYQQALGQGPQFIFQYYEEEERQRGNFPDRFSGHQFPNYSSELNVNALLLGDSALYLCASSPRDRGPNEQFFGPGTRLTVL.

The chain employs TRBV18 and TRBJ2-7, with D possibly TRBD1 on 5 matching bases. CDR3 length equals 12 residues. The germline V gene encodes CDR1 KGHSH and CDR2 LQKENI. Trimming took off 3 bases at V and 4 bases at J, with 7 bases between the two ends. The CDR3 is CASSPDNYEQYF. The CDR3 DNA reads TGTGCCAGCTCACCGGACAATTACGAGCAGTACTTC.

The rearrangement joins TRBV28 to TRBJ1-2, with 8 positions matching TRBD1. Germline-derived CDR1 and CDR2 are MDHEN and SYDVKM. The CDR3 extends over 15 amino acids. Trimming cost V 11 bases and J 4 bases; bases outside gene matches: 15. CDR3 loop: CAAIPATGGSYGYTF. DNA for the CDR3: TGTGCCGCCATACCCGCCACAGGGGGTAGCTATGGCTACACCTTC.

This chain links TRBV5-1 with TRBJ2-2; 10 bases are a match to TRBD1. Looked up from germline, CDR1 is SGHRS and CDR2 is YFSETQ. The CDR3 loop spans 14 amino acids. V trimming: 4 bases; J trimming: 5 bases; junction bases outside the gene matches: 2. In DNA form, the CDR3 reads TGCGCCAGCAGCCCGGACAGGGGGACCGGGGAGCTGTTTTTT. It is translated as CASSPDRGTGELFF. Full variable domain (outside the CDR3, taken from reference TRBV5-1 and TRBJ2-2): KAGVTQTPRYLIKTRGQQVTLSCSPISGHRSVSWYQQTPGQGLQFLFEYFSETQRNKGNFPGRFSGRQFSNSRSEMNVSTLELGDSALYLCASSPDRGTGELFFGEGSRLTVL.

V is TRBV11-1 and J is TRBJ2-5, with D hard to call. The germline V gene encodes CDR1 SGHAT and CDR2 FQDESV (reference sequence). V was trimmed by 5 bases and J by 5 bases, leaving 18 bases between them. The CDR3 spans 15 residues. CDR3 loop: CASSLGPSGLETQYF. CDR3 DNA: TGTGCCAGCAGCCTAGGGCCTTCCGGGTTGGAGACCCAGTACTTC.

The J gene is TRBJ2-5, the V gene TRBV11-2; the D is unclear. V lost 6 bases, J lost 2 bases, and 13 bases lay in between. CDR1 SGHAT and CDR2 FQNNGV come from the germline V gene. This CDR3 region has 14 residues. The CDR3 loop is CASSPASVQETQYF. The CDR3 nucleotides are TGTGCCAGCAGTCCAGCCTCGGTGCAAGAGACCCAGTACTTC.

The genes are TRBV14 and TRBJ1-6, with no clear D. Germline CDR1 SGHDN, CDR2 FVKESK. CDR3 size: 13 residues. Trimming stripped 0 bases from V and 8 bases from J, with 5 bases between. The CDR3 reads CASSQERDSPLHF. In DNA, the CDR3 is TGTGCCAGCAGCCAAGAAAGAGATTCACCCCTCCACTTT.

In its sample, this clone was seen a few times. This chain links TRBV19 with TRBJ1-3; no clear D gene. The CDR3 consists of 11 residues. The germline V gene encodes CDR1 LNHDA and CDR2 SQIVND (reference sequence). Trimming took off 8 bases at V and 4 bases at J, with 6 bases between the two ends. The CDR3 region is CASGYGNTIYF. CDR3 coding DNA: TGTGCCAGTGGGTACGGAAACACCATATATTTT.

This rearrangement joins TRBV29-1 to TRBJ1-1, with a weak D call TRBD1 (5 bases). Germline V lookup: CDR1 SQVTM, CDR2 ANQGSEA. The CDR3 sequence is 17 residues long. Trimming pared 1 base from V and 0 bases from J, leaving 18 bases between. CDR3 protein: CSVEGRRGINMNTEAFF. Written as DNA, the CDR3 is TGCAGCGTTGAAGGGAGGCGGGGGATTAACATGAACACTGAAGCTTTCTTT.

CDR3 region: CAWSVEGFTDTQYF. CDR3 DNA sequence: TGTGCCTGGAGTGTGGAGGGGTTCACAGATACGCAGTATTTT. The J gene is TRBJ2-3, the V gene TRBV30; maybe TRBD2 (6 bases). Trimming cost V 0 bases and J 2 bases, with 9 bases left between them. Germline V gene lookup returns CDR1 GTSNPN and CDR2 SVGIG (reference sequence). The CDR3 contains 14 residues.

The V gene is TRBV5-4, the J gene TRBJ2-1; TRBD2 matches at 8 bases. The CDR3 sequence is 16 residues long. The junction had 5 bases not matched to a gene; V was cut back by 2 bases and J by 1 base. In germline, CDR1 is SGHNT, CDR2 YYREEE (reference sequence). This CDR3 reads CASSFRLAGSYNEQFF. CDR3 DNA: TGTGCCAGCAGCTTTCGGTTAGCGGGGTCCTACAATGAGCAGTTCTTC.

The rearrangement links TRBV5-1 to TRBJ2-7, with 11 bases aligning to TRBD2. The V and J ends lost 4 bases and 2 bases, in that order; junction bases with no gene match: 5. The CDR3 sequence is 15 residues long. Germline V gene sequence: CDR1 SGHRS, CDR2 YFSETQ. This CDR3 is CASSPLAGGAYEQYF. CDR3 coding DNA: TGCGCCAGCAGCCCCCTAGCGGGGGGAGCCTACGAGCAGTACTTC.

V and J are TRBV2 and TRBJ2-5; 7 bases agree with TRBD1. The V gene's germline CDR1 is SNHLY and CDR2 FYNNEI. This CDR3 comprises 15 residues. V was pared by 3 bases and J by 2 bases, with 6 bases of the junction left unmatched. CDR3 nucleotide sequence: TGTGCCAGCAGTGAGGGGGCAGGGGGACAAGAGACCCAGTACTTC. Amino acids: CASSEGAGGQETQYF.

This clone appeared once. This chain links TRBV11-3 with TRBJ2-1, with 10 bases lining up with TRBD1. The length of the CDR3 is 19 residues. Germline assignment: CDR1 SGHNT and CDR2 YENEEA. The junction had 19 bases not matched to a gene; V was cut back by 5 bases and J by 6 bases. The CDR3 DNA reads TGTGCCAGCAGCCCCACACAAGGGGGACGACAGGGGGCGGTCAATGAGCAGTTCTTC. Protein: CASSPTQGGRQGAVNEQFF.

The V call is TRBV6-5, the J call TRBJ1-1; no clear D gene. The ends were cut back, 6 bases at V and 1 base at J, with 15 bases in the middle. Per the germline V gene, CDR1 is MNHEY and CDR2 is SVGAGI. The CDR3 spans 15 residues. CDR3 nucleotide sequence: TGTGCCAGCAGCCCCCGTGCGGCCACGAACACTGAAGCTTTCTTT. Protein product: CASSPRAATNTEAFF.

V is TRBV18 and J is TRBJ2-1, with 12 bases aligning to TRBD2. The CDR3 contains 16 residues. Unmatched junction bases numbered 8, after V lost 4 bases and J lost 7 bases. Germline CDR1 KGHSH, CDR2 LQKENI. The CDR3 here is CASSRERTSGTNEQFF. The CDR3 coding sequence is TGTGCCAGCTCACGAGAGCGGACTAGCGGGACGAATGAGCAGTTCTTC.

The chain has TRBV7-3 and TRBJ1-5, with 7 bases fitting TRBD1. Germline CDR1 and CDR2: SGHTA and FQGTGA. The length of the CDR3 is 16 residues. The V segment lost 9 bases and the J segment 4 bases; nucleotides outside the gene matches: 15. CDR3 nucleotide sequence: TGTGCCAGTAATGCTGGCCCGGTCAGGGGGAATCAGCCCCAGCATTTT. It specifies CASNAGPVRGNQPQHF.

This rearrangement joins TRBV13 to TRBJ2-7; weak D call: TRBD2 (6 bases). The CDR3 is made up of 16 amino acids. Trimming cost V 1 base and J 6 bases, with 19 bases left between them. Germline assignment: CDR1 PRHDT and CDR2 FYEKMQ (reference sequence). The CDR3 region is CASSLAGGDQEGEQYF. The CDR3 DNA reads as TGTGCCAGCAGCTTAGCCGGGGGAGATCAGGAGGGCGAGCAGTACTTC.

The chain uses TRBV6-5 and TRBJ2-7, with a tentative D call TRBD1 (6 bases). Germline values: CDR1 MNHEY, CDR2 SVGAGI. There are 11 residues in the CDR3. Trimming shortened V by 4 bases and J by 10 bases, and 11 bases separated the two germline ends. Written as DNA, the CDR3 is TGTGCCAGCAGTTCGGGACACACTCAGTACTTC. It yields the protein CASSSGHTQYF.

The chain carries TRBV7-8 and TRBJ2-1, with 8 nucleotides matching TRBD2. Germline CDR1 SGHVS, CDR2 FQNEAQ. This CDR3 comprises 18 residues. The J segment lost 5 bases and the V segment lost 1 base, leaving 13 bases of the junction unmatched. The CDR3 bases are TGTGCCAGCAGCTTAGAGGAGGGAGGGACTAGTGCCAACAATGAGCAGTTCTTC. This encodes CASSLEEGGTSANNEQFF.